The 28 T cell receptor beta chains in this list originate from one sample, sequenced in a study of T cell responses to AZD1222 COVID-19 vaccine. Only in-frame clones appear in the TCRdb table, and some are missing; sequencing was by immunoSEQ multiplex PCR. The data hold about 180,000 clones, with 90% to 95% observed a single time. This material consisted of peripheral blood, taken 28 days after the second dose of the MenACWY control vaccine. The source of these receptors is an adult who received the MenACWY meningococcal vaccine as a control.

This chain joins TRBV5-1 and TRBJ2-7; D gene uncertain. CDR1 SGHRS and CDR2 YFSETQ come from the germline V gene. V was pared by 0 bases and J by 0 bases, with 7 bases between. The CDR3 spans 14 residues. The CDR3 coding sequence is TGCGCCAGCAGCTTGGGACCCGGCTCCTACGAGCAGTACTTC. Protein: CASSLGPGSYEQYF.

The V call is TRBV9, the J call TRBJ2-2; TRBD2 agrees at 7 bases. The germline CDR1 and CDR2 sequences are SGDLS and YYNGEE. The J segment lost 1 base and the V segment lost 4 bases, leaving 7 bases of the junction unmatched. This CDR3 spans 16 amino acids. CDR3 region: CASSPPSGVNTGELFF. The CDR3 bases are TGTGCCAGCAGCCCTCCTAGCGGAGTGAACACCGGGGAGCTGTTTTTT. Variable domain in full (rest from reference TRBV9 and TRBJ2-2): DSGVTQTPKHLITATGQRVTLRCSPRSGDLSVYWYQQSLDQGLQFLIQYYNGEERAKGNILERFSAQQFPDLHSELNLSSLELGDSALYFCASSPPSGVNTGELFFGEGSRLTVL.

The V gene is TRBV28, the J gene TRBJ1-5; D might be TRBD1 (5 bases). This CDR3 comprises 15 residues. Germline V CDR1 and CDR2: MDHEN, SYDVKM. Trimming cost V 6 bases and J 5 bases, with 17 bases left between them. CDR3 residues: CASRYRSSGYQPQHF. CDR3 nucleotides: TGTGCCAGCAGGTATCGCAGTTCAGGGTATCAGCCCCAGCATTTT.

J is TRBJ1-1 and V is TRBV27; possibly TRBD1 for D (6 bases). The CDR3 has 13 residues. The ends were cut back, 6 bases at V and 5 bases at J, with 13 bases in the middle. Per germline, CDR1 MNHEY and CDR2 SMNVEV (reference sequence). DNA of the CDR3: TGTGCCAGCAGAGAGGGGGGGAGAACTGAAGCTTTCTTT. Its translation: CASREGGRTEAFF.

The rearrangement joins TRBV9 to TRBJ1-3; D perhaps matches TRBD1 (5 bases). CDR3 length: 18 residues. Trimming took 4 bases from V and 1 from J, leaving 21 bases between them. Per germline, CDR1 SGDLS and CDR2 YYNGEE. CDR3 nucleotides: TGTGCCAGCAGCCCGACACCTGGGGGGGAAGTATCTGGAAACACCATATATTTT. It translates to CASSPTPGGEVSGNTIYF. Based on the CDR3 plus reference TRBV9 and TRBJ1-3, the full variable domain is DSGVTQTPKHLITATGQRVTLRCSPRSGDLSVYWYQQSLDQGLQFLIQYYNGEERAKGNILERFSAQQFPDLHSELNLSSLELGDSALYFCASSPTPGGEVSGNTIYFGEGSWLTVV.

Of note for this clone: One end of the junction fails to match germline, which may point to a read error. This chain joins TRBV7-7 and TRBJ1-1, with 12 bases fitting TRBD1. Germline V gene data show CDR1 as SSHAT and CDR2 as FNYEAQ (reference sequence). This CDR3 is 15 amino acids long. This CDR3 is CASSPGTGGLTEAFF. The CDR3 DNA sequence: TGTGCTAGCAGTCCCGGGACAGGGGGCCTCACTGAAGCTTTCTTT.

The rearrangement links TRBV19 to TRBJ1-5; a possible D gene is TRBD1 (6 bases). The CDR3 is made up of 13 amino acids. Trimming stripped 7 bases from V and 5 bases from J, with 12 bases between. From germline, CDR1 is LNHDA and CDR2 SQIVND (reference sequence). CDR3 in DNA: TGTGCCAGTACCTACAGGGTGGATCAGCCCCAGCATTTT. It yields the protein CASTYRVDQPQHF.

This clone occurred once. The rearrangement uses TRBV3-1 (or the pseudogene TRBV3-2) and TRBJ1-1, with a weak D call TRBD1 (5 bases). This CDR3 spans 16 amino acids. Germline CDR1 and CDR2: LGHDT and YNNKEL (reference sequence). Trimming removed 6 bases at V and 4 bases at J, with 21 bases between. The CDR3, as DNA: TGTGCCAGCAGGCAGAAATCCAGGGTACGGAGCACTGAAGCTTTCTTT. Translating gives CASRQKSRVRSTEAFF.

The gene calls are TRBV2 and TRBJ2-3, with D possibly matching TRBD2 (5 bases). The CDR3 totals 13 residues. The V end lost 4 bases, the J end lost 9 bases, and 14 bases lay between the germline ends. Germline V lookup: CDR1 SNHLY, CDR2 FYNNEI. CDR3 amino acids: CASSAQRDATQYF. CDR3 nucleotides: TGTGCCAGCAGTGCTCAGAGGGATGCGACGCAGTATTTT.

In this sample, this clone turned up a few times. This sequence joins TRBV4-1 and TRBJ1-2; D remains ambiguous. Per germline, CDR1 MGHRA and CDR2 YSYEKL. The CDR3 loop spans 12 amino acids. The germline V and J ends were trimmed by 1 base and 7 bases, with 7 bases remaining between them. CDR3 DNA: TGCGCCAGCAGCCAAGCGTTTGGTGGCTACACCTTC. Protein sequence: CASSQAFGGYTF.

This chain links TRBV5-1 with TRBJ1-3; TRBD1 matches at 8 bases. The CDR3 runs to 16 residues. Germline V gene data show CDR1 as SGHRS and CDR2 as YFSETQ. V lost 2 bases to trimming and J lost 4 bases; unmatched junction nucleotides: 8. The DNA of the CDR3 is TGCGCCAGCAGCTTTGGGGCCAGGGGGCAAGGAAACACCATATATTTT. Its translation is CASSFGARGQGNTIYF.

The gene calls are TRBV7-2 and TRBJ1-5, with D unclear. The germline CDR1 and CDR2 sequences are SGHTA and FQGNSA. V dropped 3 bases and J dropped 2 bases, with 5 bases sitting between them. CDR3 size: 13 residues. CDR3 sequence: CASSFPGNQPQHF. The CDR3 DNA is TGTGCCAGCAGCTTCCCGGGCAATCAGCCCCAGCATTTT.

J is TRBJ2-1 and V is TRBV4-2; perhaps TRBD2 as D (7 bases). Trimming took 0 bases from V and 2 from J, leaving 17 bases between them. The germline V gene has CDR1 LGHNA and CDR2 YNFKEQ. The CDR3 consists of 18 residues. CDR3 protein: CASSQDGGGTMPYNEQFF. In DNA, the CDR3 is TGTGCCAGCAGCCAAGATGGGGGCGGGACTATGCCCTACAATGAGCAGTTCTTC.

The genes are TRBV6-6 and TRBJ1-2; a possible D gene is TRBD1 (6 bases). V lost 7 bases and J 4 bases, leaving 16 bases between the germline ends. CDR3 size: 14 residues. Germline values: CDR1 MNHNY, CDR2 SVGAGI (reference sequence). In DNA, the CDR3 is TGTGCCAGCACCCAGGGGAAGGGGTCCTATGGCTACACCTTC. Its protein product is CASTQGKGSYGYTF.

The chain is built from TRBV4-1 and TRBJ2-3; TRBD1 matches 11 bases. The germline V gene encodes CDR1 MGHRA and CDR2 YSYEKL. The V and J ends lost 4 bases and 5 bases, in that order; junction bases with no gene match: 14. The CDR3 totals 18 residues. DNA of the CDR3: TGCGCCAGCAGCCCGATCCCAGCGGGACAGGGGGTGCGAGATACGCAGTATTTT. The encoded protein is CASSPIPAGQGVRDTQYF.

This clone was counted once. The chain uses TRBV7-8 and TRBJ2-5; possibly TRBD1 for D (5 bases). Germline V gives CDR1 SGHVS, CDR2 FQNEAQ. Trimming took off 5 bases at V and 1 base at J, with 11 bases between the two ends. This CDR3 spans 14 amino acids. The CDR3 bases are TGTGCCAGCAGCCCGACAGAGACCCAAGAGACCCAGTACTTC. Its translation: CASSPTETQETQYF.

The genes are TRBV6-6 and TRBJ1-4; the match to TRBD1 covers 7 bases. Germline lookup yields CDR1 MNHNY and CDR2 SVGAGI (reference sequence). This CDR3 comprises 15 residues. With 2 bases clipped from V and 5 bases from J, the junction kept 5 bases outside the gene matches. CDR3: CASSYPVTGNEKLFF. CDR3 nucleotides: TGTGCCAGCAGTTACCCGGTGACAGGGAATGAAAAACTGTTTTTT.

The genes are TRBV29-1 and TRBJ1-2; D is unresolved. Trimming pared 4 bases from V and 4 bases from J, leaving 13 bases between. The CDR3 has 13 amino acids. Germline V CDR1 and CDR2: SQVTM, ANQGSEA. The CDR3 DNA reads as TGCAGCGTTGTGGACGGCGGCTCCTATGGCTACACCTTC. The encoded protein is CSVVDGGSYGYTF.

V gene TRBV6-5 combines with J gene TRBJ2-3; possibly TRBD1 for D (5 bases). The CDR3 covers 15 residues. The V and J ends lost 4 bases and 4 bases respectively, with 15 bases between them. The V gene's germline CDR1 is MNHEY and CDR2 SVGAGI. CDR3 protein: CASSSVQGKSDTQYF. The CDR3 coding sequence is TGTGCCAGCAGTTCGGTCCAGGGTAAATCAGATACGCAGTATTTT.

The chain recombines TRBV14 with TRBJ2-5; 9 positions match TRBD1. Germline-derived CDR1 and CDR2 are SGHDN and FVKESK. The CDR3 covers 16 residues. Trimming cost V 4 bases and J 5 bases; bases outside gene matches: 11. CDR3 bases: TGTGCCAGCAGCCCCGGACAGGGGATTGGGTTGGAGACCCAGTACTTC. It specifies CASSPGQGIGLETQYF.

V usage is TRBV5-1 and J usage is TRBJ2-2, with 8 bases lining up with TRBD2. Germline loops: CDR1 SGHRS, CDR2 YFSETQ. This CDR3 is 15 amino acids long. The J segment lost 6 bases and the V segment lost 0 bases, leaving 4 bases of the junction unmatched. For the CDR3, the DNA is TGCGCCAGCAGCTTGGCTGTTAGCGGGGCCGGGGAGCTGTTTTTT. It specifies CASSLAVSGAGELFF.

The rearrangement uses TRBV6-1 and TRBJ2-5; TRBD1 aligns across 10 bases. J gave up 5 bases and V 4 bases, and 10 bases lay outside the gene matches. CDR3 size: 16 residues. Germline CDR1 MNHNS, CDR2 SASEGT. DNA of the CDR3: TGTGCCAGCAGTGCCCGGACAGGGGGAACTGGGGAGACCCAGTACTTC. Translation: CASSARTGGTGETQYF.

The chain combines TRBV12-3 or TRBV12-4 with TRBJ2-5, with D perhaps matching TRBD1 (6 bases). The CDR3 extends over 13 amino acids. V lost 6 bases, J lost 1 base, and 9 bases lay in between. The CDR3 coding sequence is TGTGCCAGCAGCCACAGGGCCCAAGAGACCCAGTACTTC. Encoded protein: CASSHRAQETQYF.

V usage is TRBV9 and J usage is TRBJ2-2; TRBD2 aligns across 13 bases. J was trimmed by 5 bases and V by 4 bases; bases with no gene match: 5. The CDR3 has 16 residues. In germline, CDR1 is SGDLS, CDR2 YYNGEE. This CDR3 is CASSRGTSGATGELFF. In DNA, the CDR3 is TGTGCCAGCAGCCGAGGGACTAGCGGGGCTACCGGGGAGCTGTTTTTT.

CDR3 nucleotide sequence: TGTGCCAGCAGCCTCCGTATGTCAGCGGGACGTGAAGCTTTCTTT. The encoded protein is CASSLRMSAGREAFF. This chain uses TRBV3-1 (or the pseudogene TRBV3-2) with TRBJ1-1; a possible D gene is TRBD1 (5 bases). Trimming removed 4 bases from V and 7 bases from J, with 19 bases in between. This CDR3 has 15 amino acids. Germline-derived CDR1 and CDR2 are LGHDT and YNNKEL (reference sequence).

This clone is medium-sized (0.01 to 0.1%) in the sample. V gene TRBV7-2 combines with J gene TRBJ2-7, with D tentatively TRBD1 (5 bases). This CDR3 region has 14 residues. Germline CDR1 reads SGHTA; CDR2 reads FQGNSA. V was clipped by 0 bases and J by 7 bases, with 13 bases between them. This CDR3 is CASSLALGPGEQYF. The CDR3 DNA reads TGTGCCAGCAGCTTAGCTCTGGGCCCAGGGGAGCAGTACTTC.

The sample holds a few counts of this clone. The chain carries TRBV18 and TRBJ2-7; possible D gene TRBD1, 6 bases. Germline-derived CDR1 and CDR2 are KGHSH and LQKENI. This CDR3 has 19 residues. Trimming left V 3 bases short and J 5 bases short, with 29 bases between. The CDR3 region is CASSPVGSRRGRGRDEQYF. CDR3 DNA: TGTGCCAGCTCACCCGTAGGAAGCCGGAGAGGCAGGGGACGGGACGAGCAGTACTTC.

The chain employs TRBV6-5 and TRBJ1-5, with 11 positions matching TRBD1. V lost 7 bases, J lost 3 bases, and 5 bases stayed unmatched. The CDR3 has 15 residues. Germline V lookup: CDR1 MNHEY, CDR2 SVGAGI. The CDR3 bases are TGTGCCAGCAACCCGGGACAGGGGGACAATCAGCCCCAGCATTTT. As protein: CASNPGQGDNQPQHF.